This T cell receptor (beta chain) appears in the sequencing data of a study of T cell responses to AZD1222 COVID-19 vaccine. Turning to the study itself: The study pooled second doses at about 4 or about 12 weeks. Study conclusions and caveats: Spike-specific TCR breadth and depth both grew after two AZD1222 doses. Donor demographics were predominantly white British with a female majority; clonal diversity may be underestimated. All repertoire sampling was performed exclusively after the peak T cell response.

Libraries were prepared by immunoSEQ multiplex PCR; TCRdb keeps only in-frame clonotypes and omits some of them. The data show around 120,000 clones, roughly 88% seen once. Germline loops: CDR1 SGHTA, CDR2 FQGNSA. Deletions cut 1 base from V and 4 bases from J, with 13 bases between. The CDR3 runs to 16 residues. Worth noting for this clone: What it binds is not known.

The chain joins TRBV7-2 to TRBJ2-2; TRBD2 might be the D (5 bases). The sample here was peripheral blood, taken on day 0 of AZD1222 vaccination. The sequence derives from an adult in good health. The CDR3: CASSLDAGLVTGELFF. The CDR3 DNA is TGTGCCAGCAGCTTAGACGCGGGTTTGGTCACCGGGGAGCTGTTTTTT.